This T cell receptor beta chain was sequenced for a study of shared T cell receptors in the human thymus. The data were produced by immunoSEQ multiplex PCR, yet TCRdb's version contains in-frame clones alone and is incomplete. The profile shows some 660,000 clones, around 87% of them singletons. The CDR3 contains 13 residues. The germline V and J ends were trimmed by 6 bases and 5 bases, with 11 bases remaining between them. Germline V gives CDR1 SNHLY, CDR2 FYNNEI. These data also formed part of another study, on human thymus T cells. That source adds: The sample donors, healthy Finnish infants, were having corrective surgery for congenital heart defects. Corrective cardiac surgery supplied the resected thymus tissue. Related research described thymic repertoires that were highly overlapping among unrelated individuals.

The sample was thymocytes. The TCR comes from a boy younger than two with a congenital heart defect. The J gene is TRBJ2-4, the V gene TRBV2; D might be TRBD2 (5 bases). CDR3: CASSDGLENIQYF. The CDR3 nucleotides read TGTGCCAGCAGCGATGGACTCGAAAACATTCAGTACTTC. Filled out from reference TRBV2 and TRBJ2-4, the complete variable domain reads EPEVTQTPSHQVTQMGQEVILRCVPISNHLYFYWYRQILGQKVEFLVSFYNNEISEKSEIFDDQFSVERPDGSNFTLKIRSTKLEDSAMYFCASSDGLENIQYFGAGTRLSVL.